This T cell receptor beta chain emerged from a study of T-cell reconstitution after alpha-beta-depleted transplantation in children. Germline CDR1 SEHNR, CDR2 FQNEAQ (reference sequence). The CDR3 extends over 15 amino acids. V lost 3 bases, J lost 2 bases, and 11 bases lay in between. For TCRbeta, the library was prepared with unique molecular identifiers. Via MiXCR, TCRdb re-called the PCR reads, giving one row per CDR3 protein. Of under 850,000 distinct CDR3 sequences in the sample, around 13% were seen once. This clonotype was found many times. The clonotype was recovered from a girl aged 2 to 10 with congenital amegakaryocytic thrombocytopenia, due to receive a stem cell transplant. The specimen comprised PBMCs, sampled before TCRalphabeta/CD19-depleted stem cell transplant. The J gene is TRBJ2-1, the V gene TRBV7-9, with D unclear. The CDR3 DNA is TGTGCCAGCAGCTTTGCCGAGGAAGCCTACAATGAGCAGTTCTTC. Translated: CASSFAEEAYNEQFF.